This record covers a single T cell receptor (beta chain). The data are from a study of blood T cell repertoires in COVID-19. The overall study: The United States, Italy and Spain were the sources of the acute and convalescent COVID-19 samples. The cDNA or gDNA used as material had been derived from T cells, B-cell-depleted T cells, or PBMCs.

Original data processing: By means of reference gene primer amplification, nucleated cell counts were estimated. Produced via immunoSEQ multiplex PCR; TCRdb's table is partial and in-frame only. V and J calls and clone size come straight from that table; D and trimming were deduced from the DNA. The sample lists tens of thousands of clones, around four fifths seen once, with more than 9% in the top ten. Germline assignment: CDR1 SEHNR and CDR2 FQNEAQ (reference sequence). V was clipped by 3 bases and J by 0 bases, with 12 bases between them. The length of the CDR3 is 16 residues. The sample consisted of peripheral blood. This receptor was taken from a human donor in a cohort sampled during active COVID-19. The genes are TRBV7-9 and TRBJ2-1; tentative D call: TRBD2 (6 bases). The CDR3 region has the DNA TGTGCCAGCAGCTTCCGCGGGGATTACTCCTACAATGAGCAGTTCTTC. Amino acid sequence: CASSFRGDYSYNEQFF.